This is a list of T cell receptor beta chains from one sample in a study of blood T cell repertoires in COVID-19. Method: immunoSEQ multiplex PCR; TCRdb's copy keeps in-frame clones and lacks some. The data contain fewer than 250,000 clones, 86% of them singletons. The specimen sequenced was peripheral blood. These receptors came from a woman between 45 and 60 years old with acute or convalescent COVID-19. The CDR3 runs from the conserved cysteine through the conserved F or W. A D gene is named only where the DNA matches it firmly. Clone size is not always given. Where it is, it says once, few, many or a class for expanded clones.

clone_size,v_call,j_call,d_call,cdr3_aa,cdr3_nt
.,TRBV30,TRBJ1-5,TRBD1,CAWSAGGGNQPQHF,TGTGCCTGGAGTGCAGGGGGTGGCAATCAGCCCCAGCATTTT
.,TRBV9,TRBJ2-5,.,CASSPGAIQETQYF,TGTGCCAGCAGTCCAGGGGCCATCCAAGAGACCCAGTACTTC
.,TRBV11-1,TRBJ1-5,.,CASSLDGQGGQPQHF,TGTGCCAGCAGCTTAGATGGGCAGGGAGGTCAGCCCCAGCATTTT
.,TRBV7-9,TRBJ2-1,.,CASSLVRAGPDNEQFF,TGTGCCAGCAGCTTAGTCCGCGCGGGACCGGACAATGAGCAGTTCTTC
once,TRBV5-8,TRBJ2-1,.,CASSLLGGAEQFF,TGTGCCAGCAGCCTCCTCGGAGGTGCTGAGCAGTTCTTC
.,TRBV11-2,TRBJ2-1,TRBD1,CASSFTGDNEQFF,TGTGCCAGCAGCTTCACAGGGGACAATGAGCAGTTCTTC
.,TRBV5-6,TRBJ2-7,TRBD2,CASSLGRGLATIYEQYF,TGTGCCAGCAGCTTGGGGAGGGGACTAGCGACGATCTACGAGCAGTACTTC
.,TRBV27,TRBJ2-1,.,CASSRLIVHELSSYNEQFF,TGTGCCAGCAGCCGACTTATCGTTCATGAGCTGAGCTCCTACAATGAGCAGTTCTTC
.,TRBV6-5,TRBJ2-1,.,CASRRGTYNEQFF,TGTGCCAGTAGAAGGGGAACCTACAATGAGCAGTTCTTC
.,TRBV27,TRBJ2-3,TRBD2,CASSPLAGGPNTQYF,TGTGCCAGCAGCCCTCTAGCGGGGGGGCCAAATACGCAGTATTTT
.,TRBV5-1,TRBJ2-5,TRBD1,CASSRDRVEETQYF,TGCGCCAGCAGCCGCGACAGGGTGGAGGAGACCCAGTACTTC
.,TRBV10-3,TRBJ2-3,TRBD2,CAISLGLAGVVDTQYF,TGTGCCATCAGCCTGGGACTAGCGGGAGTGGTAGATACGCAGTATTTT
.,TRBV19,TRBJ2-7,.,CASGQRGYEQYF,TGTGCCAGTGGACAGCGGGGCTACGAGCAGTACTTC
once,TRBV6-5,TRBJ2-1,.,CATDSEPNEQFF,TGTGCCACCGACTCCGAGCCTAATGAGCAGTTCTTC
.,TRBV24-1,TRBJ2-7,TRBD2,CATLGGGGRYEQYF,TGTGCCACCCTGGGGGGGGGAGGAAGGTACGAGCAGTACTTC
.,TRBV29-1,TRBJ1-1,TRBD1,CSVEGQGGTEAFF,TGCAGCGTTGAGGGACAGGGCGGAACTGAAGCTTTCTTT
.,TRBV19,TRBJ1-5,TRBD1,CASSTRGQRGNQPQHF,TGTGCCAGTAGTACGCGGGGACAGAGAGGCAATCAGCCCCAGCATTTT
few,TRBV2,TRBJ2-2,.,CASSRQDTGELFF,TGTGCCAGCAGCCGACAGGACACCGGGGAGCTGTTTTTT
.,TRBV9,TRBJ2-1,TRBD2,CASSLAGTSGDNEQFF,TGTGCCAGCAGCCTAGCCGGGACTAGCGGGGACAATGAGCAGTTCTTC
.,TRBV11-2,TRBJ2-1,.,CASSLGASRSSYNEQFF,TGTGCCAGCAGCTTAGGTGCTTCTCGGAGCTCCTACAATGAGCAGTTCTTC
once,TRBV5-1,TRBJ2-3,TRBD1,CASSLQSGTGGGTQYF,TGCGCCAGCAGCCTGCAATCCGGGACAGGGGGCGGAACGCAGTATTTT
.,TRBV12-3/TRBV12-4,TRBJ1-1,.,CASSSPAGRAFF,TGTGCCAGCAGTTCCCCAGCGGGTAGAGCTTTCTTT
.,TRBV18,TRBJ2-5,TRBD1,CASSNLGTGVQETQYF,TGTGCCAGCTCAAACCTGGGGACAGGGGTTCAGGAGACCCAGTACTTC
.,TRBV5-8,TRBJ2-7,.,CASSLVNEQYF,TGTGCCAGCAGCTTGGTAAACGAGCAGTACTTC
.,TRBV15,TRBJ1-1,.,CATSRDLAGASFTEAFF,TGTGCCACCAGCAGAGATCTCGCAGGGGCCTCCTTCACTGAAGCTTTCTTT
.,TRBV5-6,TRBJ1-6,.,CASSFGQGGSPLHF,TGTGCCAGCAGCTTTGGGCAGGGTGGTTCACCCCTCCACTTT
.,TRBV11-3,TRBJ2-7,.,CASSPSRGIGEQYF,TGTGCCAGCAGCCCCAGTCGGGGGATAGGAGAGCAGTACTTC
.,TRBV5-4,TRBJ1-4,TRBD1,CASSRDRGATNEKLFF,TGTGCCAGCAGCCGGGACAGGGGGGCAACTAATGAAAAACTGTTTTTT
.,TRBV5-4,TRBJ2-1,.,CASSPSPPAYNEQFF,TGTGCCAGCAGCCCTTCCCCTCCAGCCTACAATGAGCAGTTCTTC
.,TRBV30,TRBJ1-6,.,CAWTGNMNSPLHF,TGTGCCTGGACAGGGAATATGAATTCACCCCTCCACTTT
.,TRBV7-2,TRBJ2-3,TRBD1,CASSLVAGQGRADTQYF,TGTGCCAGCAGCTTAGTCGCTGGACAGGGGCGGGCAGATACGCAGTATTTT
.,TRBV7-7,TRBJ2-7,.,CASSSGLTYEQYF,TGTGCCAGCAGCTCGGGACTGACCTACGAGCAGTACTTC
.,TRBV19,TRBJ2-2,.,CASRPRLNTGELFF,TGTGCCAGTAGGCCGCGGTTGAACACCGGGGAGCTGTTTTTT